This T cell receptor beta chain appears in the sequencing data of a study of identical twins. Whole-study results and caveats: Out-of-frame alpha sequences that twins shared showed excess low generation probability.

As for this clonotype: Its specificity is not known.

The V end lost 4 bases, the J end lost 10 bases, and 13 bases lay between the germline ends. The CDR3 is made up of 13 amino acids. Germline assignment: CDR1 MNHEY and CDR2 SVGAGI. Template switching added a universal primer site; cDNA carried unique molecular identifiers. TCRdb re-analysed the 5' RACE reads in MiXCR, keeping a single row per CDR3 protein. Among over 600,000 distinct CDR3 sequences listed, 21% were seen once. These data also featured in a second study, about T cells expressing NK-cell markers. From that paper: Most of the eight sequenced donors tested HCMV-seropositive; one tested seronegative.

The chain recombines TRBV6-5 with TRBJ2-2; D unresolved. The source material was PBMCs. The TCR sequence derives from a woman between 18 and 29 years old in good health. The CDR3 reads CASSSLKPAELFF. As DNA, the CDR3 is TGTGCCAGCAGTTCCCTCAAACCGGCGGAGCTGTTTTTT.